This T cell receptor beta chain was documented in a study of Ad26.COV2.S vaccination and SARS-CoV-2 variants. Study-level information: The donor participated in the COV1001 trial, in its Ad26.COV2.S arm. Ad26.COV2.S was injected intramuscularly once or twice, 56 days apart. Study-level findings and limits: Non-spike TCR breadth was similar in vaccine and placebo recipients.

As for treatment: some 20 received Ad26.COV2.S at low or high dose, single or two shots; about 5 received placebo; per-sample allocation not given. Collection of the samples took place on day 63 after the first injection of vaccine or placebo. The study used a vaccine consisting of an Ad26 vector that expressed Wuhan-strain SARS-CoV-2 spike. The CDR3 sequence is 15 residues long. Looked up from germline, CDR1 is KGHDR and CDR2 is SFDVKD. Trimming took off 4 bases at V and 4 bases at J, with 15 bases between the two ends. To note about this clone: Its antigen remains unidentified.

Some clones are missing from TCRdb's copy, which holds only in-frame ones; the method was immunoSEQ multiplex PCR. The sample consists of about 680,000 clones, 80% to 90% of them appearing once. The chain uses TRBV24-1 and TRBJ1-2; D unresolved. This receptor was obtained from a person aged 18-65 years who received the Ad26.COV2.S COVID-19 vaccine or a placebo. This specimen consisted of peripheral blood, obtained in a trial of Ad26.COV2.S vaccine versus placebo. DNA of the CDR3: TGTGCCACCAGTGACTCGGGCCCTGGCGGCTATGGCTACACCTTC. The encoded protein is CATSDSGPGGYGYTF.